This paragraph covers one T cell receptor (beta chain) sequence. These data belong to a study of T cells in localized non-small cell lung cancer. Clones were read by immunoSEQ multiplex PCR, and TCRdb kept only the in-frame ones, dropping some. The table shows tens of thousands of clones, with approximately 72% occurring only once. The CDR3 is 15 amino acids. The V gene's germline CDR1 is LNHDA and CDR2 SQIVND (reference sequence). V was clipped by 1 base and J by 3 bases, with 11 bases between them. The source of this sequence is a male donor aged 60 or over with stage II squamous cell lung carcinoma. The sample in question was peripheral blood, obtained before any cancer treatment. This chain connects TRBV19 to TRBJ2-3; TRBD1 or TRBD2 may be the D gene (5 bases each). CDR3 DNA: TGTGCCAGTAGTATAGGGGGACGGGCTACAGATACGCAGTATTTT. It encodes CASSIGGRATDTQYF.